A single sample gave rise to the 28 T cell receptor beta chains below, sequenced in a study of blood T cells in healthy people across ages. Combining a sample-barcoded 5' primer with a J-beta primer mix, a second PCR ran for about 7 to 11 cycles. MiXCR, run by TCRdb on the 5' RACE reads, gives a single entry per CDR3 protein. The table lists fewer than 750,000 distinct CDR3 sequences, roughly 43% of them singletons. The material sequenced was blood. The receptor set was obtained from a man older than 75 in good health.

This rearrangement joins TRBV5-1 to TRBJ1-2, with 8 bases matching TRBD1. Germline V lookup: CDR1 SGHRS, CDR2 YFSETQ. Trimming took 3 bases from V and 0 from J; bases not matched to a gene: 10. The CDR3 contains 17 residues. The CDR3 DNA is TGCGCCAGCAGCTCGACCCCCGACAGGGGACCTAACTATGGCTACACCTTC. Its protein is CASSSTPDRGPNYGYTF.

J is TRBJ2-1 and V is TRBV7-2, with D possibly called TRBD1 or TRBD2 (5 bases each). Germline V gives CDR1 SGHTA, CDR2 FQGNSA. This CDR3 spans 13 amino acids. Trimming removed 2 bases from V and 6 bases from J, with 8 bases in between. CDR3 residues: CASSLTRGNEQFF. CDR3 sequence (DNA): TGTGCCAGCAGCTTAACTAGGGGCAATGAGCAGTTCTTC.

The chain couples TRBV6-5 to TRBJ2-7; D is possibly TRBD1 (5 bases). V was pared by 6 bases and J by 5 bases, with 14 bases between. The germline gives CDR1 MNHEY, CDR2 SVGAGI. This CDR3 has 13 amino acids. Here the CDR3 reads CASRRSQGNEQYF. The CDR3 region has the DNA TGTGCCAGCAGACGGTCGCAGGGTAACGAGCAGTACTTC.

The chain joins TRBV5-1 to TRBJ2-7, with D perhaps given as TRBD1 or TRBD2 (5 bases each). The CDR3 covers 15 residues. Between the trimmed V and J ends, which lost 4 bases and 3 bases, there was a span of 17 bases. Germline loops: CDR1 SGHRS, CDR2 YFSETQ. This CDR3 reads CASSPGRQRNYEQYF. DNA for the CDR3: TGCGCCAGCAGCCCCGGCAGACAGCGGAACTACGAGCAGTACTTC.

The CDR3 reads CASRQGTGYTF. The CDR3 DNA is TGTGCCAGCAGACAGGGTACTGGCTACACCTTC. The genes are TRBV28 and TRBJ1-2; TRBD1 is a possible D gene (6 bases). V was shortened by 6 bases and J by 7 bases, with 9 bases between the two germline ends. Germline-derived CDR1 and CDR2 are MDHEN and SYDVKM. This CDR3 has 11 residues.

The gene calls are TRBV30 and TRBJ1-5; unclear D gene. This CDR3 spans 13 amino acids. Germline V gives CDR1 GTSNPN, CDR2 SVGIG (reference sequence). V lost 0 bases and J lost 6, with 9 bases in between. CDR3 DNA sequence: TGTGCCTGGAGTGTAGACGGGCGTCAGCCCCAGCATTTT. Protein: CAWSVDGRQPQHF. Based on the CDR3 plus reference TRBV30 and TRBJ1-5, the full variable domain is SQTIHQWPATLVQPVGSPLSLECTVEGTSNPNLYWYRQAAGRGLQLLFYSVGIGQISSEVPQNLSASRPQDRQFILSSKKLLLSDSGFYLCAWSVDGRQPQHFGDGTRLSIL.

The CDR3 DNA follows: TGTGCCAGCAGCTTAGCACTAGCGGGTAAAGATACGCAGTATTTT. Encoded protein: CASSLALAGKDTQYF. The genes are TRBV11-2 and TRBJ2-3; 9 nucleotides line up with TRBD2. This CDR3 has 15 residues. Germline V gives CDR1 SGHAT, CDR2 FQNNGV. V lost 1 base, J lost 5 bases, and 4 bases stayed unmatched.

The chain couples TRBV6-2 or TRBV6-3 to TRBJ2-1; D gene unclear. Germline loops: CDR1 MNHEY, CDR2 SVGEGT. The CDR3 covers 13 residues. V lost 0 bases, J lost 7 bases, and 7 bases lay in between. CDR3 amino acids: CASSYSILNEQFF. The CDR3 nucleotides read TGTGCCAGCAGTTACTCGATTTTGAATGAGCAGTTCTTC.

This clonotype was recorded many times. This rearrangement joins TRBV6-6 to TRBJ2-3; D is undetermined. The CDR3 has 14 residues. CDR1 MNHNY and CDR2 SVGAGI come from the germline V gene (reference sequence). V gave up 2 bases and J gave up 0 bases, with 6 bases separating them. The CDR3: CASSYLFSTDTQYF. The CDR3 DNA reads as TGTGCCAGCAGTTACCTCTTTAGCACAGATACGCAGTATTTT.

The rearrangement joins TRBV29-1 to TRBJ2-1; 7 bases align to TRBD2. CDR3 length: 15 residues. The V segment lost 0 bases and the J segment 3 bases; nucleotides outside the gene matches: 5. The germline V gene encodes CDR1 SQVTM and CDR2 ANQGSEA. The CDR3 region has the DNA TGCAGCGTTGAAGACGCGGGAGCCGTCTACAATGAGCAGTTCTTC. Translated: CSVEDAGAVYNEQFF.

In nucleotides, the CDR3 is TGTGCCAGCAGTTACGAGGGACGGGTCAATGAGCAGTTCTTC. Protein: CASSYEGRVNEQFF. V usage is TRBV6-2 or TRBV6-3 and J usage is TRBJ2-1; D may be TRBD1 or TRBD2 (5 bases each). The CDR3 is 14 amino acids. CDR1 and CDR2 from the germline V gene are MNHEY and SVGEGT. Trimming took off 2 bases at V and 6 bases at J, with 11 bases between the two ends.

The chain uses TRBV7-3 and TRBJ2-1; TRBD2 might be the D (6 bases). The CDR3 extends over 13 amino acids. V shed 5 bases and J shed 3 bases, with 8 bases lying between them. The germline gives CDR1 SGHTA, CDR2 FQGTGA. CDR3 region: CASSTGVYNEQFF. Here the CDR3 DNA reads TGTGCCAGCAGCACGGGGGTCTACAATGAGCAGTTCTTC.

The chain has TRBV30 and TRBJ2-7, with 9 bases that match TRBD1. Germline V gene sequence: CDR1 GTSNPN, CDR2 SVGIG (reference sequence). The CDR3 extends over 12 amino acids. The V gene end was trimmed by 7 bases and the J gene end by 3 bases; junction bases not matched to a gene: 4. This CDR3 reads CASGQGYYEQYF. The CDR3 DNA is TGTGCCTCCGGACAGGGGTACTACGAGCAGTACTTC. Supplemented by reference TRBV30 and TRBJ2-7, the full variable domain reads SQTIHQWPATLVQPVGSPLSLECTVEGTSNPNLYWYRQAAGRGLQLLFYSVGIGQISSEVPQNLSASRPQDRQFILSSKKLLLSDSGFYLCASGQGYYEQYFGPGTRLTVT.

The rearrangement joins TRBV5-1 to TRBJ2-1; 12 bases match TRBD2. Losses at the gene ends were 5 bases for V and 6 bases for J; bases not matched to a gene: 12. The germline CDR1 and CDR2 sequences are SGHRS and YFSETQ. The CDR3 totals 17 residues. The CDR3: CASRQMLAGGPVNEQFF. CDR3 coding DNA: TGCGCCAGCAGACAAATGCTAGCGGGAGGGCCCGTCAATGAGCAGTTCTTC.

This rearrangement joins TRBV24-1 to TRBJ2-3; 9 bases line up with TRBD1. Germline values: CDR1 KGHDR, CDR2 SFDVKD. There are 13 residues in the CDR3. V lost 7 bases to trimming and J lost 6 bases; unmatched junction nucleotides: 4. CDR3 bases: TGTGCCACCAGCGGAGGACAGGGGGATACGCAGTATTTT. Translated, it gives CATSGGQGDTQYF.

The rearrangement uses TRBV7-9 and TRBJ1-1, with 10 bases that match TRBD1. This CDR3 is built from 17 residues. Germline V gene lookup returns CDR1 SEHNR and CDR2 FQNEAQ (reference sequence). V lost 5 bases to trimming and J lost 5 bases; unmatched junction nucleotides: 14. As DNA, the CDR3 is TGTGCCAGCAGCGCCGGGGACAGGGGTCCATTGAGTACTGAAGCTTTCTTT. It codes for CASSAGDRGPLSTEAFF.

This clonotype was detected a few times. The V call is TRBV9, the J call TRBJ2-1; 10 bases are a match to TRBD1. V was clipped by 4 bases and J by 11 bases; unmatched bases: 6. This CDR3 comprises 13 residues. In germline, CDR1 is SGDLS, CDR2 YYNGEE. The CDR3 DNA follows: TGTGCCAGCAGCCACGGACAGGGGGATAAGCAGTTCTTC. Amino acid sequence: CASSHGQGDKQFF.

This clonotype was seen a handful of times. The chain joins TRBV6-5 to TRBJ2-7, with TRBD2 matching 7 bases. The J call may be wrong; the DNA end is better matched by TRBJ2-5. Germline CDR1 is MNHEY and CDR2 is SVGAGI. The CDR3 consists of 15 residues. This CDR3 is CASKFGPGGRETQYF. CDR3 sequence (DNA): TGTGCCAGCAAGTTCGGTCCGGGGGGTAGGGAGACCCAGTACTTC.

This clonotype was seen a few times. The chain recombines TRBV20-1 with TRBJ2-3; maybe TRBD1 (6 bases). The V gene's germline CDR1 is DFQATT and CDR2 SNEGSKA (reference sequence). Between the trimmed V and J ends, which lost 1 base and 2 bases, there was a span of 19 bases. The CDR3 is 17 amino acids. The CDR3 sequence: CSARVTTGRKDTDTQYF. CDR3 nucleotide sequence: TGCAGTGCTAGAGTTACTACAGGGCGTAAAGACACAGATACGCAGTATTTT.

The rearrangement joins TRBV20-1 to TRBJ1-5; D unclear. Trimming pared 6 bases from V and 6 bases from J, leaving 12 bases between. The CDR3 runs to 12 residues. Germline V gives CDR1 DFQATT, CDR2 SNEGSKA (reference sequence). In nucleotides, the CDR3 is TGCAGTGCAGGGCGACTGGGTCAGCCCCAGCATTTT. The encoded protein is CSAGRLGQPQHF.

A few counts support this clonotype. The rearrangement uses TRBV7-2 and TRBJ1-2; D is possibly TRBD1 (5 bases). The CDR3 has 16 amino acids. V lost 5 bases and J lost 4, with 20 bases in between. The V gene's germline CDR1 is SGHTA and CDR2 FQGNSA. CDR3 residues: CASSQPRDGIRYGYTF. In DNA, the CDR3 is TGTGCCAGCAGCCAACCCCGGGACGGGATCCGCTATGGCTACACCTTC.

V is TRBV6-6 and J is TRBJ2-4; D might be TRBD1 or TRBD2, each matching 7 bases. The ends were cut back, 4 bases at V and 9 bases at J, with 19 bases in the middle. Looked up from germline, CDR1 is MNHNY and CDR2 is SVGAGI (reference sequence). The CDR3 consists of 15 residues. For the CDR3, the DNA is TGTGCCAGCAGTTTCCTGGACCAGGGGGGGGGCATTCAGTACTTC. Its protein is CASSFLDQGGGIQYF.

This clonotype was recorded a few times. A much larger clone lies a single base off, so this may be a read error. This rearrangement joins TRBV6-6 to TRBJ2-7, with D perhaps matching TRBD1 or TRBD2 (5 bases each). Germline loops: CDR1 MNHNY, CDR2 SVGAGI (reference sequence). V shed 2 bases and J shed 2 bases, with 13 bases lying between them. This CDR3 is 15 amino acids long. The CDR3 is CASSYRGGQAYEQYF. DNA of the CDR3: TGTGCCAGCAGTTACCGGGGCGGGCAAGCCTACGAGCAGTACTTC.

This clonotype turned up a few times. This chain connects TRBV7-2 to TRBJ1-5; tentative D call: TRBD1 (5 bases). V was trimmed by 0 bases and J by 4 bases, leaving 7 bases between them. Germline loops: CDR1 SGHTA, CDR2 FQGNSA. There are 14 residues in the CDR3. The CDR3 loop is CASSLAGTNQPQHF. For the CDR3, the DNA is TGTGCCAGCAGCTTAGCAGGGACTAATCAGCCCCAGCATTTT.

This clonotype appeared once. The gene calls are TRBV6-5 and TRBJ2-3; TRBD2 aligns across 9 bases. Germline V lookup: CDR1 MNHEY, CDR2 SVGAGI. This CDR3 comprises 14 residues. The J segment lost 11 bases and the V segment lost 5 bases, leaving 11 bases of the junction unmatched. The CDR3 DNA follows: TGTGCCAGCAGTAGCGGGGGGATTTACAATGAGCAGTATTTT. It translates to CASSSGGIYNEQYF.

This clonotype was seen at least ten times. V usage is TRBV4-2 and J usage is TRBJ1-5; TRBD1 agrees at 7 bases. The CDR3 covers 16 residues. The trim removed 0 bases at V and 7 bases at J, leaving 9 bases unmatched. From germline, CDR1 is LGHNA and CDR2 YNFKEQ. DNA for the CDR3: TGTGCCAGCAGCCAAGATTTAAGGGGAGGGGGCCAGCCCCAGCATTTT. Translated, it gives CASSQDLRGGGQPQHF.

This chain links TRBV13 with TRBJ1-1; possible D gene TRBD1, 5 bases. The germline gives CDR1 PRHDT, CDR2 FYEKMQ (reference sequence). V lost 5 bases and J 5 bases, leaving 12 bases between the germline ends. The CDR3 length is 13 residues. CDR3 protein: CASSPRGITEAFF. In nucleotides, the CDR3 is TGTGCCAGCAGCCCTCGGGGGATTACTGAAGCTTTCTTT.

V and J are TRBV7-3 and TRBJ2-1; unclear D gene. V was clipped by 1 base and J by 10 bases, with 11 bases between them. This CDR3 spans 13 amino acids. The germline V gene has CDR1 SGHTA and CDR2 FQGTGA. For the CDR3, the DNA is TGTGCCAGCAGCTTAAACCCGGACGTGGAGCAGTTCTTC. Its protein is CASSLNPDVEQFF.